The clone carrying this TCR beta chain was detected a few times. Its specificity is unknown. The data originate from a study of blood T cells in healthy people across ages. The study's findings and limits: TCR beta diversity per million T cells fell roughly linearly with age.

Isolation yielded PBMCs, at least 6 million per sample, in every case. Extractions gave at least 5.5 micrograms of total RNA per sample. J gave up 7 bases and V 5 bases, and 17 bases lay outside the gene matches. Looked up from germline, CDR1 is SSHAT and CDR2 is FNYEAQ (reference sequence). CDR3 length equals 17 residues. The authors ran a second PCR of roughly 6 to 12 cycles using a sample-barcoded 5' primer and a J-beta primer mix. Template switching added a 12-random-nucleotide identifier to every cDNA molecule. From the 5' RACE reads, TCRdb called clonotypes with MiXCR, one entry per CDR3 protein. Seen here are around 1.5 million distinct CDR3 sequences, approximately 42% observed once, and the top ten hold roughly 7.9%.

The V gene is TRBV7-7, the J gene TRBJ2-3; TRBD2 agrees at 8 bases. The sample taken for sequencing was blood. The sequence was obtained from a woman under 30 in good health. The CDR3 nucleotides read TGTGCCAGCAGCGCTCCCGAGGGCGGGAGGAGTCAATATACGCAGTATTTT. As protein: CASSAPEGGRSQYTQYF. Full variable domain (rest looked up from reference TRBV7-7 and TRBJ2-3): GAGVSQSPRYKVTKRGQDVTLRCDPISSHATLYWYQQALGQGPEFLTYFNYEAQPDKSGLPSDRFSAERPEGSISTLTIQRTEQRDSAMYRCASSAPEGGRSQYTQYFGPGTRLTVL.